Below are 24 T cell receptor beta chains sequenced from a single sample in a study of blood T cell repertoires in COVID-19. The repertoire was sequenced with immunoSEQ multiplex PCR; TCRdb's copy has only in-frame clones and lacks some. The table records hundreds of thousands of clones, 80% to 90% of them present only once. The sequenced material came from peripheral blood. Receptor source: a man in his fifties with COVID-19, enrolled during active disease.

This chain links TRBV7-6 with TRBJ2-1; TRBD2 aligns across 9 bases. CDR1 and CDR2 (germline): SGHVS, FNYEAQ. This CDR3 contains 14 residues. V lost 6 bases and J lost 3; bases outside the gene matches: 3. The CDR3 coding sequence is TGTGCCAGCAGTGAGCGGGAGGACTACAATGAGCAGTTCTTC. This codes for CASSEREDYNEQFF. Complete variable domain (other parts from reference TRBV7-6 and TRBJ2-1): GAGVSQSPRYKVTKRGQDVALRCDPISGHVSLYWYRQALGQGPEFLTYFNYEAQQDKSGLPNDRFSAERPEGSISTLTIQRTEQRDSAMYRCASSEREDYNEQFFGPGTRLTVL.

The CDR3 is CASSLLGGPQETQYF. The CDR3 nucleotides are TGTGCCAGCAGTTTATTAGGGGGACCCCAAGAGACCCAGTACTTC. The genes are TRBV28 and TRBJ2-5; TRBD1 might be the D (6 bases). CDR1 MDHEN and CDR2 SYDVKM come from the germline V gene. Trimming removed 1 base at V and 1 base at J, with 10 bases between. The CDR3 length is 15 residues.

The chain has TRBV29-1 and TRBJ2-3; tentative D call: TRBD1 (6 bases). V gave up 6 bases and J gave up 5 bases, with 12 bases separating them. This CDR3 has 12 amino acids. Looked up from germline, CDR1 is SQVTM and CDR2 is ANQGSEA. The CDR3 loop reads CSVKGEIDTQYF. CDR3 nucleotide sequence: TGCAGCGTGAAGGGGGAAATAGATACGCAGTATTTT.

The sample holds one count of this clone. The V call is TRBV27, the J call TRBJ2-6, with D unclear. This CDR3 has 15 amino acids. Germline assignment: CDR1 MNHEY and CDR2 SMNVEV (reference sequence). Trimming pared 2 bases from V and 0 bases from J, leaving 5 bases between. The CDR3 bases are TGTGCCAGCAGTTTAGGCCCCTCTGGGGCCAACGTCCTGACTTTC. Amino acid sequence: CASSLGPSGANVLTF.

The chain has TRBV30 and TRBJ1-5; 9 bases match TRBD1. The V and J ends lost 3 bases and 2 bases, in that order; junction bases with no gene match: 2. CDR1 is GTSNPN, CDR2 SVGIG, per germline (reference sequence). The CDR3 loop spans 14 amino acids. DNA of the CDR3: TGTGCCTGGAGCCGACAGGGGGGCAATCAGCCCCAGCATTTT. This sequence encodes CAWSRQGGNQPQHF. Using reference TRBV30 and TRBJ1-5 for the parts outside the CDR3, the full variable domain is SQTIHQWPATLVQPVGSPLSLECTVEGTSNPNLYWYRQAAGRGLQLLFYSVGIGQISSEVPQNLSASRPQDRQFILSSKKLLLSDSGFYLCAWSRQGGNQPQHFGDGTRLSIL.

The CDR3 sequence: CASSLFGEANEKLFF. In DNA, the CDR3 is TGTGCCAGCAGCTTGTTTGGGGAGGCTAATGAAAAACTGTTTTTT. This chain uses TRBV5-6 with TRBJ1-4; D not certain. CDR1 is SGHDT and CDR2 is YYEEEE in the germline V gene. The CDR3 length is 15 residues. V was pared by 1 base and J by 3 bases, with 10 bases between.

A note on this clone: The sample has other DNA sequences that encode this CDR3 too. The rearrangement joins TRBV15 to TRBJ1-5, with D unresolved. The V and J ends lost 2 bases and 4 bases respectively, with 3 bases between them. Germline V CDR1 and CDR2: LNHNV, YYDKDF (reference sequence). The CDR3 consists of 12 residues. The CDR3 DNA reads as TGTGCCACCAGCAGACTGAATCAGCCCCAGCATTTT. Translation gives CATSRLNQPQHF. Complete variable domain (other parts from reference TRBV15 and TRBJ1-5): DAMVIQNPRYQVTQFGKPVTLSCSQTLNHNVMYWYQQKSSQAPKLLFHYYDKDFNNEADTPDNFQSRRPNTSFCFLDIRSPGLGDTAMYLCATSRLNQPQHFGDGTRLSIL.

This sequence joins TRBV7-8 and TRBJ2-3; TRBD1 matches at 7 bases. This CDR3 spans 16 amino acids. Germline values: CDR1 SGHVS, CDR2 FQNEAQ. J lost 2 bases, V lost 6 bases, and 11 bases had no gene match. CDR3 loop: CASRNDRDRTTDTQYF. The CDR3 DNA is TGTGCCAGCAGAAACGACCGGGACAGAACCACAGATACGCAGTATTTT.

The chain carries TRBV6-5 and TRBJ1-3, with D possibly TRBD1 on 6 matching bases. Germline-derived CDR1 and CDR2 are MNHEY and SVGAGI. V shed 6 bases and J shed 0 bases, with 9 bases lying between them. This CDR3 contains 14 residues. The CDR3 nucleotides read TGTGCCAGCAGACAGACAGGCTCTGGAAACACCATATATTTT. This codes for CASRQTGSGNTIYF.

V and J are TRBV27 and TRBJ1-2, with D possibly being TRBD1 (5 bases). CDR3 length equals 13 residues. CDR1 and CDR2 (germline): MNHEY, SMNVEV (reference sequence). The ends were cut back, 5 bases at V and 2 bases at J, with 9 bases in the middle. CDR3: CASSRGGNYGYTF. As DNA, the CDR3 is TGTGCCAGCAGTCGGGGGGGGAACTATGGCTACACCTTC.

The V call is TRBV19, the J call TRBJ1-6, with a weak D call TRBD1 (6 bases). V was trimmed by 10 bases and J by 10 bases, leaving 20 bases between them. The CDR3 extends over 14 amino acids. The germline CDR1 and CDR2 sequences are LNHDA and SQIVND (reference sequence). The CDR3 loop is CATQKRGKASPLHF. CDR3 sequence (DNA): TGTGCCACTCAGAAGAGGGGGAAAGCCTCACCCCTCCACTTT.

The CDR3, as DNA: TGTGCCAGCAGTTACTCTGGGACTTCCCCCTATGGCTACACCTTC. It codes for CASSYSGTSPYGYTF. The V and J genes are TRBV6-5 and TRBJ1-2; maybe TRBD1 (5 bases). CDR3 length equals 15 residues. Per germline, CDR1 MNHEY and CDR2 SVGAGI. V dropped 0 bases and J dropped 4 bases, with 12 bases sitting between them.

For this clone: At one end the junction does not follow the germline gene, possibly because of a read error. The chain links TRBV30 to TRBJ2-7; 9 bases agree with TRBD1. The germline gives CDR1 GTSNPN, CDR2 SVGIG (reference sequence). There are 14 residues in the CDR3. CDR3 DNA sequence: TGTACCTGGAGTCCCGGGACAGGGACGTACGAGCAGTACTTC. Translating it yields CTWSPGTGTYEQYF.

This clone was seen a single time. J is TRBJ1-1 and V is TRBV6-2 or TRBV6-3, with D possibly being TRBD1 (6 bases). V lost 2 bases and J 0 bases, leaving 7 bases between the germline ends. This CDR3 has 14 residues. Germline-derived CDR1 and CDR2 are MNHEY and SVGEGT. DNA of the CDR3: TGTGCCAGCAGTTACGGGGGCTTGAACACTGAAGCTTTCTTT. This encodes CASSYGGLNTEAFF.

This clone appeared many times. The V and J genes are TRBV6-5 and TRBJ2-2; D is possibly TRBD2 (6 bases). Trimming stripped 2 bases from V and 2 bases from J, with 12 bases between. Germline V gives CDR1 MNHEY, CDR2 SVGAGI. This CDR3 is built from 16 residues. The CDR3 sequence: CASSYVGGANTGELFF. Written as DNA, the CDR3 is TGTGCCAGCAGTTACGTTGGAGGGGCCAACACCGGGGAGCTGTTTTTT.

The V and J genes are TRBV3-1 (or the pseudogene TRBV3-2) and TRBJ1-2; D perhaps matches TRBD1 (5 bases). The CDR3 has 14 amino acids. Germline assignment: CDR1 LGHDT and CDR2 YNNKEL (reference sequence). V lost 6 bases and J lost 8, with 19 bases in between. In DNA, the CDR3 is TGTGCCAGCAGTACCACAGGAAGAGTCGAGGGCTACACCTTC. It encodes CASSTTGRVEGYTF.

The chain joins TRBV9 to TRBJ2-2, with 12 bases that match TRBD2. Germline assignment: CDR1 SGDLS and CDR2 YYNGEE. The CDR3 has 14 amino acids. J lost 8 bases, V lost 3 bases, and 2 bases had no gene match. The CDR3 coding sequence is TGTGCCAGCAGCGGCACTAGCGGGAGGGGGGAGCTGTTTTTT. As protein: CASSGTSGRGELFF. The full variable domain, its missing parts supplied by reference TRBV9 and TRBJ2-2, is DSGVTQTPKHLITATGQRVTLRCSPRSGDLSVYWYQQSLDQGLQFLIQYYNGEERAKGNILERFSAQQFPDLHSELNLSSLELGDSALYFCASSGTSGRGELFFGEGSRLTVL.

This rearrangement joins TRBV27 to TRBJ2-7; D is unresolved. Looked up from germline, CDR1 is MNHEY and CDR2 is SMNVEV (reference sequence). V lost 5 bases to trimming and J lost 2 bases, with 13 bases between them. The CDR3 totals 14 residues. The CDR3 DNA reads as TGTGCCAGCAGTCCGACAAGCAGCCCCTACGAGCAGTACTTC. Its protein is CASSPTSSPYEQYF.

The rearrangement uses TRBV5-1 and TRBJ2-7, with D maybe TRBD1 (5 bases). This CDR3 comprises 13 residues. Germline V gives CDR1 SGHRS, CDR2 YFSETQ. V dropped 0 bases and J dropped 5 bases, with 9 bases sitting between them. CDR3 residues: CASSLAGFNEQYF. The CDR3 DNA sequence: TGCGCCAGCAGCTTGGCAGGGTTCAACGAGCAGTACTTC.

This clone has just one count. The chain uses TRBV30 and TRBJ2-7; TRBD1 matches at 7 bases. Looked up from germline, CDR1 is GTSNPN and CDR2 is SVGIG (reference sequence). V shed 4 bases and J 1 base; nucleotides not matched to a gene: 13. The CDR3 covers 16 residues. CDR3 loop: CAWTKFPGTASYEQYF. For the CDR3, the DNA is TGTGCCTGGACTAAGTTCCCCGGGACAGCGTCCTACGAGCAGTACTTC.

This rearrangement joins TRBV5-1 to TRBJ1-4; TRBD1 matches 7 bases. This CDR3 has 14 residues. The V gene's germline CDR1 is SGHRS and CDR2 YFSETQ. V lost 2 bases and J lost 7; bases outside the gene matches: 5. The chain's CDR3 is CASSFGTASEKLFF. CDR3 coding DNA: TGCGCCAGCAGCTTCGGGACAGCCAGTGAAAAACTGTTTTTT.

The rearrangement joins TRBV2 to TRBJ1-3, with no clear D. V shed 0 bases and J shed 8 bases, with 11 bases lying between them. Germline loops: CDR1 SNHLY, CDR2 FYNNEI. The CDR3 loop spans 14 amino acids. The DNA of the CDR3 is TGTGCCAGCAGTGAAGCGGCCCAGGTTTACACCATATATTTT. Protein sequence: CASSEAAQVYTIYF.

The V and J genes are TRBV5-8 and TRBJ2-1, with TRBD1 matching 11 bases. J gave up 3 bases and V 6 bases, and 5 bases lay outside the gene matches. In germline, CDR1 is SGHTS, CDR2 YDEGEE. The CDR3 loop spans 15 amino acids. The CDR3 protein is CASNSGTGGYNEQFF. The CDR3, as DNA: TGTGCCAGCAACTCCGGGACAGGGGGCTACAATGAGCAGTTCTTC. Together with reference TRBV5-8 and TRBJ2-1, the CDR3 gives the full variable domain: EAGVTQSPTHLIKTRGQQATLRCSPISGHTSVYWYQQALGLGLQFLLWYDEGEERNRGNFPPRFSGRQFPNYSSELNVNALELEDSALYLCASNSGTGGYNEQFFGPGTRLTVL.

The CDR3 spells CASSEDSQGWSNQPQHF. In DNA, the CDR3 is TGTGCCAGCAGTGAAGATTCGCAGGGCTGGAGCAATCAGCCCCAGCATTTT. The chain joins TRBV6-1 to TRBJ1-5; a weak D match, TRBD1 (5 bases). V shed 1 base and J shed 1 base, with 14 bases lying between them. Per germline, CDR1 MNHNS and CDR2 SASEGT. This CDR3 is built from 17 residues.